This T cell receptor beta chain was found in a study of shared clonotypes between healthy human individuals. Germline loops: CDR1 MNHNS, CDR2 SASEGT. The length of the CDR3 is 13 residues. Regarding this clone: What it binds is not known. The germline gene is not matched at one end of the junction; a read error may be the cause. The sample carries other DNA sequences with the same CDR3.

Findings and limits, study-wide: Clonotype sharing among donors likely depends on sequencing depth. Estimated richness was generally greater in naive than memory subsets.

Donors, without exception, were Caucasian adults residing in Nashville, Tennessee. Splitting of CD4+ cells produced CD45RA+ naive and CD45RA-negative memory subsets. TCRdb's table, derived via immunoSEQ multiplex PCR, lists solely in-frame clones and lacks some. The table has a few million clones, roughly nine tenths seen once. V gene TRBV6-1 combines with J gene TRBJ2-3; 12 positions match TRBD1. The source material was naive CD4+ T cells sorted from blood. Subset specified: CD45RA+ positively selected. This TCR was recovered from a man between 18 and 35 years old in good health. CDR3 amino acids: CASRGQGADTQYF. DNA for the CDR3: TGTGCCAGCAGGGGACAGGGGGCAGACACGCAGTATTTT.